This TCR beta chain was identified during a study of beta chain features in type 1 diabetes. The authors reverse transcribed all of the isolated RNA, so sequencing captured expressed TCRB transcripts. Naive, central memory and regulatory T cell samples averaged approximately 3.9 million immunoSEQ reads each. TCRdb's copy holds only in-frame clones and misses some; the assay was immunoSEQ multiplex PCR. Of 28,000 or so clones in the sample, approximately 65% were seen once. Overall study findings and caveats: The study found fewer insertions and more deletions at VDJ junctions in type 1 diabetes patients. Patients with Type 1 diabetes showed moderately but significantly shorter TCRB CDR3s in all four CD4+ subsets.

The single heparinised draw taken from each donor contained roughly 100 mL of blood on average. Populations isolated by sorting all had purity greater than 95%. Turning to this clone: As yet, its antigen is unknown.

V shed 3 bases and J shed 3 bases, with 14 bases lying between them. CDR1 SQVTM and CDR2 ANQGSEA come from the germline V gene. This CDR3 has 14 residues. The chain uses TRBV29-1 and TRBJ1-2, with no clear D. The receptor comes from a woman aged 25-40 years with type 1 diabetes. The sample taken for sequencing was Tregs from blood. CDR3 sequence reads: CSVELRADYYGYTF. In nucleotides, the CDR3 is TGCAGCGTTGAGCTGAGGGCTGACTACTATGGCTACACCTTC.